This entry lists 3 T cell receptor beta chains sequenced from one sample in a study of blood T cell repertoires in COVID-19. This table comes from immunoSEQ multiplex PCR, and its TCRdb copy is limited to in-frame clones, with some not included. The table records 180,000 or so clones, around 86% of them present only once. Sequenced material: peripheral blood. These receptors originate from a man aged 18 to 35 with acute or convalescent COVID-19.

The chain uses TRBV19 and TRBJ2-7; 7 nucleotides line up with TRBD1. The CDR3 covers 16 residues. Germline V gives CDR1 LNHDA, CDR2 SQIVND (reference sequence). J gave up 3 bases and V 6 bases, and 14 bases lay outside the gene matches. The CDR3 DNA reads TGTGCCAGTAGAGTGAGTTCATCAGGGGGAAGCTACGAGCAGTACTTC. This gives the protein CASRVSSSGGSYEQYF.

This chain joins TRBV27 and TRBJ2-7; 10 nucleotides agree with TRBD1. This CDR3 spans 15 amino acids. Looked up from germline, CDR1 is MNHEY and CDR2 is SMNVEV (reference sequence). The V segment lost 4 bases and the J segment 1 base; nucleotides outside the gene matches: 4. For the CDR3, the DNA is TGTGCCAGCAGTTCCAGGACAGGGGGTTCCTACGAGCAGTACGTC. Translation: CASSSRTGGSYEQYV.

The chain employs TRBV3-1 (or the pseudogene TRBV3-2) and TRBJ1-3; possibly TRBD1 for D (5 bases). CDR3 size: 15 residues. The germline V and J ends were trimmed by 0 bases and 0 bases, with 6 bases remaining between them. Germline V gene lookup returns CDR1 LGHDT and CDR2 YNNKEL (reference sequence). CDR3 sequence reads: CASSQEGGSGNTIYF. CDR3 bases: TGTGCCAGCAGCCAAGAGGGGGGCTCTGGAAACACCATATATTTT.